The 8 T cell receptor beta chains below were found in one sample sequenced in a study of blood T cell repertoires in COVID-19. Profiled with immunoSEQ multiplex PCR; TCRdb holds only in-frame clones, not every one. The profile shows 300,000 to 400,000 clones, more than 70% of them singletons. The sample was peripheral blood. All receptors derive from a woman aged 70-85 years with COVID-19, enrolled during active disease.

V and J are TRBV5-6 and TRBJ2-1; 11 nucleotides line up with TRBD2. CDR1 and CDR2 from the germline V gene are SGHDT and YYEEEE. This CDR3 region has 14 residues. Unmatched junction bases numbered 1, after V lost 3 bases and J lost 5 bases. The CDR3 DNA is TGTGCCAGCAGCTCGACTAGCGGGGACAATGAGCAGTTCTTC. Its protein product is CASSSTSGDNEQFF.

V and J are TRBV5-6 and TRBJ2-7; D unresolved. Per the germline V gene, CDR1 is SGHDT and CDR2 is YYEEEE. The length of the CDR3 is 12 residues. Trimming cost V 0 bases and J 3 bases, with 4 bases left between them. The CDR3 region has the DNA TGTGCCAGCAGCTTGGGTATCTACGAGCAGTACTTC. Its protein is CASSLGIYEQYF.

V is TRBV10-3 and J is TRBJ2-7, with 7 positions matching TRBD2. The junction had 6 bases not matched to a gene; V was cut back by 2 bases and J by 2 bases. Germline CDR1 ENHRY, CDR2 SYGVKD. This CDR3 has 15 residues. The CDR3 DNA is TGTGCCATCAGTGAGAGGGGAGGGGCCCCCTACGAGCAGTACTTC. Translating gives CAISERGGAPYEQYF.

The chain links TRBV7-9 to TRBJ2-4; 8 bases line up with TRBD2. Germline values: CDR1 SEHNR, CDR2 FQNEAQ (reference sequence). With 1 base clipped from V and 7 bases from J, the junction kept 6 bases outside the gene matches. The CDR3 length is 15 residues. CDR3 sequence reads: CASSLVLADQNIQYF. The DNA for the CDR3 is TGTGCCAGCAGCTTAGTACTAGCGGACCAGAACATTCAGTACTTC.

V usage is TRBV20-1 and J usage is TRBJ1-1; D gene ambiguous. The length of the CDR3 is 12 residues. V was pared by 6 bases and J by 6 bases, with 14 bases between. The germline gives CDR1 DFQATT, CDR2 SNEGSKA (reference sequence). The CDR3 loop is CSASWRAAEAFF. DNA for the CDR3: TGCAGTGCCAGTTGGAGGGCTGCTGAAGCTTTCTTT.

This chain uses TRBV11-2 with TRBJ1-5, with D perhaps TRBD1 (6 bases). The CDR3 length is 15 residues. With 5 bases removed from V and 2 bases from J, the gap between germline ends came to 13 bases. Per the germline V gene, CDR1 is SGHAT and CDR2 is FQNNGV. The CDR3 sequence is CASSPTGMGNQPQHF. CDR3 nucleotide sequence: TGTGCCAGCAGCCCAACAGGGATGGGCAATCAGCCCCAGCATTTT.

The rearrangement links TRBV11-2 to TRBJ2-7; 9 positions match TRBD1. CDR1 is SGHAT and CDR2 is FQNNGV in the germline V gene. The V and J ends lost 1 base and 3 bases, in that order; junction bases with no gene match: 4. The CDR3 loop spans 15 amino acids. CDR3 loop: CASSLGEGQGYEQYF. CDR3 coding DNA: TGTGCCAGCAGCTTAGGAGAGGGACAGGGCTACGAGCAGTACTTC.

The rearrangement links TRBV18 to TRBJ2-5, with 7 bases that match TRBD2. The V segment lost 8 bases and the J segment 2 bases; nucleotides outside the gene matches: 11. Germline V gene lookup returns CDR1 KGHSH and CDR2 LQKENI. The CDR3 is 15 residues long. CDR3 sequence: CASQDRSSGQETQYF. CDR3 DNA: TGTGCCAGCCAAGACCGCTCTAGCGGACAAGAGACCCAGTACTTC.